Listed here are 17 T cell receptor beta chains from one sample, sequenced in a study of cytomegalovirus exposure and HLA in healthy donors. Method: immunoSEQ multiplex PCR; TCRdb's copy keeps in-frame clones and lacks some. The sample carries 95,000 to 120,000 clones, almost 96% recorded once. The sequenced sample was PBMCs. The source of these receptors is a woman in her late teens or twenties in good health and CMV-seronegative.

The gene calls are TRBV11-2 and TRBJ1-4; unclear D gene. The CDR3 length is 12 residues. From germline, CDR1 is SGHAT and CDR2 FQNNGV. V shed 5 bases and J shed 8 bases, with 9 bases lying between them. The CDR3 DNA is TGTGCCAGCAGCCCCCTACCGGAAAAACTGTTTTTT. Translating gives CASSPLPEKLFF. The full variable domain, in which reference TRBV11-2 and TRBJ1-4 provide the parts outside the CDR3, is EAGVAQSPRYKIIEKRQSVAFWCNPISGHATLYWYQQILGQGPKLLIQFQNNGVVDDSQLPKDRFSAERLKGVDSTLKIQPAKLEDSAVYLCASSPLPEKLFFGSGTQLSVL.

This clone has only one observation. For the CDR3, the DNA is TGTGCCAGCAGTTACTCACCTGGGTTGTATGAGGATGGCTACACCTTC. It encodes CASSYSPGLYEDGYTF. The chain carries TRBV6-5 and TRBJ1-2; D call uncertain. V lost 0 bases and J 6 bases, leaving 17 bases between the germline ends. CDR1 and CDR2 from the germline V gene are MNHEY and SVGAGI. This CDR3 comprises 16 residues.

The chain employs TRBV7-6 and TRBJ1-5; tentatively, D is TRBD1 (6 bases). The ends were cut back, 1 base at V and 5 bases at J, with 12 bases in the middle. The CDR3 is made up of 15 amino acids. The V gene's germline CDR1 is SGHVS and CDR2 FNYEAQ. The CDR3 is CASSLGQGMHQPQHF. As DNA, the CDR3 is TGTGCCAGCAGCTTAGGCCAGGGGATGCATCAGCCCCAGCATTTT.

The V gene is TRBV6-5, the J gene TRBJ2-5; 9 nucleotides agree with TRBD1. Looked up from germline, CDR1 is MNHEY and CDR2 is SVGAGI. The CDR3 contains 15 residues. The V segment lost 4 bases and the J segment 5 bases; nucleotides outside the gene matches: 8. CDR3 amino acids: CASSFGQGRRETQYF. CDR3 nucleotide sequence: TGTGCCAGCAGTTTCGGACAGGGGAGGAGGGAGACCCAGTACTTC.

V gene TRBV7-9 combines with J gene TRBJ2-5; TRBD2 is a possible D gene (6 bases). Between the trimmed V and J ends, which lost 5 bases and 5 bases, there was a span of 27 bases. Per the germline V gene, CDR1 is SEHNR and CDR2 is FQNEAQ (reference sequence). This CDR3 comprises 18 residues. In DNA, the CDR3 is TGTGCCAGCAGCAGCTTAGGGAGGTTCCCCGTCTTGGTGGAGACCCAGTACTTC. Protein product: CASSSLGRFPVLVETQYF.

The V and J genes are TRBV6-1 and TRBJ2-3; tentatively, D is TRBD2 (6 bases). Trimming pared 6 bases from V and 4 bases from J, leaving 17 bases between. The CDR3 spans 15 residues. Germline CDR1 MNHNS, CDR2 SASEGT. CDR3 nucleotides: TGTGCCAGCAGCCCACTGACGTCGGGGGCAGATACGCAGTATTTT. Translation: CASSPLTSGADTQYF.

The DNA for the CDR3 is TGTGCCAGCAGCAGACTAGCGGGTGTCAATGAGCAGTTCTTC. Its translation: CASSRLAGVNEQFF. The V gene is TRBV6-5, the J gene TRBJ2-1, with 10 bases matching TRBD2. J gave up 6 bases and V 6 bases, and 5 bases lay outside the gene matches. The CDR3 extends over 14 amino acids. CDR1 MNHEY and CDR2 SVGAGI come from the germline V gene.

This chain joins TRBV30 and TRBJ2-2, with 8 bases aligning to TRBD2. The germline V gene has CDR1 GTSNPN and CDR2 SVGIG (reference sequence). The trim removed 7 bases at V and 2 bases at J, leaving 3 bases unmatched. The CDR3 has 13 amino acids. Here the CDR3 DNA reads TGTGCCTATAGCGGGGCTAACACCGGGGAGCTGTTTTTT. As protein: CAYSGANTGELFF.

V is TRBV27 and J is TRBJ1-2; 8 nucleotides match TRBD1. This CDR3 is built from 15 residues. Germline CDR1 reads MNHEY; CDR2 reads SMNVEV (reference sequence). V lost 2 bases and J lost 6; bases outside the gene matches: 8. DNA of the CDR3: TGTGCCAGCAGTTTACTCTCGGACAGGGTCGATGGCTACACCTTC. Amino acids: CASSLLSDRVDGYTF.

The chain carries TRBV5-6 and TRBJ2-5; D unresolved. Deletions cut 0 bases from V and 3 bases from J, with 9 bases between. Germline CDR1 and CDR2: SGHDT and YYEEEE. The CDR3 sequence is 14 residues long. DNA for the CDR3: TGTGCCAGCAGCTTGGTCGCCCCAGAAGAGACCCAGTACTTC. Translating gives CASSLVAPEETQYF. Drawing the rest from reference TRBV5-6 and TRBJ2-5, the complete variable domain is DAGVTQSPTHLIKTRGQQVTLRCSPKSGHDTVSWYQQALGQGPQFIFQYYEEEERQRGNFPDRFSGHQFPNYSSELNVNALLLGDSALYLCASSLVAPEETQYFGPGTRLLVL.

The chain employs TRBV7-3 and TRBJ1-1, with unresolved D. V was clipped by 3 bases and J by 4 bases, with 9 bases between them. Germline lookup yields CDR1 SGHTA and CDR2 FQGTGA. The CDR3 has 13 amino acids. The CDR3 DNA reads TGTGCCAGCAGCTTCGCACGGGGCACTGAAGCTTTCTTT. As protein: CASSFARGTEAFF.

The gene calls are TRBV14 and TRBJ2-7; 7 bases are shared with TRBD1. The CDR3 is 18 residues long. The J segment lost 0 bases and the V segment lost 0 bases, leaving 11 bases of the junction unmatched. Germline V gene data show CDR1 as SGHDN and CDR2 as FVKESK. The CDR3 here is CASSQDPPDRVSSYEQYF. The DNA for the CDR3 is TGTGCCAGCAGCCAAGATCCCCCTGACAGGGTGAGCTCCTACGAGCAGTACTTC.

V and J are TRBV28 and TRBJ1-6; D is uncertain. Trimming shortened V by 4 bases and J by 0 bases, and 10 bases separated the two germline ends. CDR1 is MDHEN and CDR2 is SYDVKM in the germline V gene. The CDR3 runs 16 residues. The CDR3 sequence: CASSSHGSSYNSPLHF. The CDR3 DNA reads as TGTGCCAGCAGTTCCCACGGGAGCTCCTATAATTCACCCCTCCACTTT.

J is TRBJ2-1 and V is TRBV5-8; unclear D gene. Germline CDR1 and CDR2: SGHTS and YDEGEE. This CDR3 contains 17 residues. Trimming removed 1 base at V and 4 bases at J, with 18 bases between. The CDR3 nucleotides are TGTGCCAGCAGCTTGAGGCGCCGGGTCCTGACTTACAATGAGCAGTTCTTC. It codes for CASSLRRRVLTYNEQFF.

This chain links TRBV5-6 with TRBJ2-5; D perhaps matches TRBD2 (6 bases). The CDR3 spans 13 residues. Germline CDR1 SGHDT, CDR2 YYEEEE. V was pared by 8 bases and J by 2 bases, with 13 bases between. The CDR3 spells CASRLAGQETQYF. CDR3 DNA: TGTGCCAGTCGACTCGCGGGGCAAGAGACCCAGTACTTC.

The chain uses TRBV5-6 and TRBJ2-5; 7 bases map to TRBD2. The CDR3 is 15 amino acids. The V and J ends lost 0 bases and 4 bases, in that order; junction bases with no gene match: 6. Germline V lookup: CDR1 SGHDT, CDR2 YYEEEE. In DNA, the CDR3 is TGTGCCAGCAGCTTGGAGCCAGCGGGGATAGAGACCCAGTACTTC. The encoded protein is CASSLEPAGIETQYF.

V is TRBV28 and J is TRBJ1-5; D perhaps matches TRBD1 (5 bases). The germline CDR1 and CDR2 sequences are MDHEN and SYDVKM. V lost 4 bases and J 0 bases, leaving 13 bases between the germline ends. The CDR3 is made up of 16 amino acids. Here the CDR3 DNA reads TGTGCCAGCAGTTCCCCTAGACAGACTAGCAATCAGCCCCAGCATTTT. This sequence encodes CASSSPRQTSNQPQHF. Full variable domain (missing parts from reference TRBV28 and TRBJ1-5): DVKVTQSSRYLVKRTGEKVFLECVQDMDHENMFWYRQDPGLGLRLIYFSYDVKMKEKGDIPEGYSVSREKKERFSLILESASTNQTSMYLCASSSPRQTSNQPQHFGDGTRLSIL.